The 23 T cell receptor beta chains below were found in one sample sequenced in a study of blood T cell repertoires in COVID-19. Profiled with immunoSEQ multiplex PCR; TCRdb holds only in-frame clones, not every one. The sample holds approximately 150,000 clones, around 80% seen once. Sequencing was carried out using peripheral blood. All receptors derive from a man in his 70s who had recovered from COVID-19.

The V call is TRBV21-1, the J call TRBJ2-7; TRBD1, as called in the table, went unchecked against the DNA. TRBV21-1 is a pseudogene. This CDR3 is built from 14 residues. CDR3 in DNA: TGTGCCAGCAGCAAAGACAGGGCGACCTACGAGCAGTACTTC. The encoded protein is CASSKDRATYEQYF.

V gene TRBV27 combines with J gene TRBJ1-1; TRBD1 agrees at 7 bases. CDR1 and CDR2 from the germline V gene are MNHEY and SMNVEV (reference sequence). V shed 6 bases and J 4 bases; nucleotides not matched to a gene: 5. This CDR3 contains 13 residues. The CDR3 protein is CASSITGVTEAFF. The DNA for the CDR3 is TGTGCCAGCAGCATAACAGGGGTCACTGAAGCTTTCTTT.

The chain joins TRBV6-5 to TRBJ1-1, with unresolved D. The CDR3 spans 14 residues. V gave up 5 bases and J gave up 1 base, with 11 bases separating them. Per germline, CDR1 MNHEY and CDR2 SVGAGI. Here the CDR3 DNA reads TGTGCCAGCAGTCTCCGCGCTGAGAACACTGAAGCTTTCTTT. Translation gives CASSLRAENTEAFF.

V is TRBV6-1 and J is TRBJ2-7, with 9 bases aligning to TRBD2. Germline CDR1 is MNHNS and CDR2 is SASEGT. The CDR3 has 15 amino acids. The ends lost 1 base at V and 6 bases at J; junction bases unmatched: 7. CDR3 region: CASSEVAGDIGEQYF. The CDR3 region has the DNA TGTGCCAGCAGTGAAGTAGCGGGAGATATTGGCGAGCAGTACTTC.

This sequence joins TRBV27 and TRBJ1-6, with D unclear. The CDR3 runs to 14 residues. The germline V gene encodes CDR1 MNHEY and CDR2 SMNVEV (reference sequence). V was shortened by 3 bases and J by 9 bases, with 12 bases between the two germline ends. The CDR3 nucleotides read TGTGCCAGCAGTTTGAATTTCAGGATTTCACCCCTCCACTTT. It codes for CASSLNFRISPLHF.

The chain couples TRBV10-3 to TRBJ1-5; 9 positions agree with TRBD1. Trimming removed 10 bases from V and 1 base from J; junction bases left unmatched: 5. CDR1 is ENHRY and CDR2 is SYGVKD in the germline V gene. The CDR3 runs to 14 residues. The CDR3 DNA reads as TGTGCCACCAAGACAGGGGGAAGCAATCAGCCCCAGCATTTT. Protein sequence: CATKTGGSNQPQHF.

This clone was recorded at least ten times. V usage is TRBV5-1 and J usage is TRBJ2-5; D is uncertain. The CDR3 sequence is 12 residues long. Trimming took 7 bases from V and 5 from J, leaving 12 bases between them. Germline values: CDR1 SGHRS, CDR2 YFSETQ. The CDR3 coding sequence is TGCGCCAGCGGCATCACAGAGGAGACCCAGTACTTC. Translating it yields CASGITEETQYF.

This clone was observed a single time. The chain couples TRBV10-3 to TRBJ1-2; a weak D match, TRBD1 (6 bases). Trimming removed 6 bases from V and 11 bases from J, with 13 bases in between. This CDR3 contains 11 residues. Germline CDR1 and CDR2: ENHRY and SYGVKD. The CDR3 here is CAISQQGRYTF. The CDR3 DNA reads TGTGCCATCAGCCAACAGGGAAGATACACCTTC.

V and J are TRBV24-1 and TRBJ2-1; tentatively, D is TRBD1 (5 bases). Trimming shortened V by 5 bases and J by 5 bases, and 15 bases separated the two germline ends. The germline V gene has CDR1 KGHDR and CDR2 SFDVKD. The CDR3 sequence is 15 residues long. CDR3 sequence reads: CATSASSQGNNEQFF. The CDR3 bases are TGTGCCACCAGTGCTTCCAGCCAGGGTAACAATGAGCAGTTCTTC.

The CDR3 sequence: CASSLALYLLAGRSYEQYF. The CDR3 DNA follows: TGTGCCAGCAGTTTAGCCCTTTACTTACTAGCGGGAAGATCCTACGAGCAGTACTTC. V usage is TRBV6-2 or TRBV6-3 and J usage is TRBJ2-7; TRBD2 matches 10 bases. CDR1 and CDR2 from the germline V gene are MNHEY and SVGEGT. The trim removed 4 bases at V and 1 base at J, leaving 16 bases unmatched. The CDR3 loop spans 19 amino acids.

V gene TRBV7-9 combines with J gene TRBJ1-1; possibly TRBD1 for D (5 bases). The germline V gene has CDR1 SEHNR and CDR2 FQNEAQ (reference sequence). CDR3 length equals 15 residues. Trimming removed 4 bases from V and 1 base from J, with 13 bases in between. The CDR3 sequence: CASSSPTGGNTEAFF. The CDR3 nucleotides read TGTGCCAGCAGCTCACCGACCGGGGGGAACACTGAAGCTTTCTTT.

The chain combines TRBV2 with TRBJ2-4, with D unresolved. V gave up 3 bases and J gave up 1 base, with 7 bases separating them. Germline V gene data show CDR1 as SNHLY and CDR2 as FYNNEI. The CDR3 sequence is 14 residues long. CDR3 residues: CASSEASAKNIQYF. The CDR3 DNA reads TGTGCCAGCAGTGAGGCCTCGGCCAAAAACATTCAGTACTTC.

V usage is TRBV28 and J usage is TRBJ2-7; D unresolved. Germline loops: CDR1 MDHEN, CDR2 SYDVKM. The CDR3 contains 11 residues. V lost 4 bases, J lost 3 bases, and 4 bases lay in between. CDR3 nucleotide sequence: TGTGCCAGCAGTTACAGCTACGAGCAGTACTTC. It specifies CASSYSYEQYF. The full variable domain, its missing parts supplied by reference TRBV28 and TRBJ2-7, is DVKVTQSSRYLVKRTGEKVFLECVQDMDHENMFWYRQDPGLGLRLIYFSYDVKMKEKGDIPEGYSVSREKKERFSLILESASTNQTSMYLCASSYSYEQYFGPGTRLTVT.

This CDR3 reads CASSQGPLGGGTEAFF. Written as DNA, the CDR3 is TGCGCCAGCAGCCAAGGACCCCTTGGGGGGGGCACTGAAGCTTTCTTT. The chain carries TRBV4-1 and TRBJ1-1, with D possibly being TRBD1 (5 bases). The CDR3 contains 16 residues. The germline V gene has CDR1 MGHRA and CDR2 YSYEKL. The V end was cut by 1 base, the J end by 4 bases, with 16 bases between.

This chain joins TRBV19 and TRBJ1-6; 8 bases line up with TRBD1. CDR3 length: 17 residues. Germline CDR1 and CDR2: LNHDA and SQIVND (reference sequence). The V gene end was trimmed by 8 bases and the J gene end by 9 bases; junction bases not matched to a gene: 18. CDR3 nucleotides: TGTGCCAGTTACGAGGGAAAACAGGGGGAGAGTAGTTCACCCCTCCACTTT. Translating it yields CASYEGKQGESSSPLHF.

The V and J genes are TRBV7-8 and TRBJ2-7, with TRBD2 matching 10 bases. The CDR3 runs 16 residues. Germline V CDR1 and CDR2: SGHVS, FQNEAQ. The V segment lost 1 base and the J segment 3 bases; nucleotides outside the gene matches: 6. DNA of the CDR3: TGTGCCAGCAGCTTAGAGCTAGCGGGAGCCAGCTACGAGCAGTACTTC. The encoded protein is CASSLELAGASYEQYF.

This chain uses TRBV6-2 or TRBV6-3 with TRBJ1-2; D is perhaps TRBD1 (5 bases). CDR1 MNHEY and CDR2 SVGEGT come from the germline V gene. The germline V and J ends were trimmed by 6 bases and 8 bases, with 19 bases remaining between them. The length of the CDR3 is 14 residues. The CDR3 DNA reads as TGTGCCAGCAGCCCTCCGGGCAGGGTAGGAGGCTACACCTTC. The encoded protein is CASSPPGRVGGYTF.

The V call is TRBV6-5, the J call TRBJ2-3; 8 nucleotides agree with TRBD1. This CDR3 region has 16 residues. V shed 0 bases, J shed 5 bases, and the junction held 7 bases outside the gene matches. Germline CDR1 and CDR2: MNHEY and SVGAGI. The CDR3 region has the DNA TGTGCCAGCAGTTACTCTGGGGACAGGAGGGTAGATACGCAGTATTTT. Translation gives CASSYSGDRRVDTQYF.

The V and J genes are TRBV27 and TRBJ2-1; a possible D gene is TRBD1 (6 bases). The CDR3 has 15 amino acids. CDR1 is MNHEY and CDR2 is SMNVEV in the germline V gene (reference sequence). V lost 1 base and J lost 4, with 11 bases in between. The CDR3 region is CASSLWTAEYNEQFF. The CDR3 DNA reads TGTGCCAGCAGTTTATGGACAGCCGAATACAATGAGCAGTTCTTC.

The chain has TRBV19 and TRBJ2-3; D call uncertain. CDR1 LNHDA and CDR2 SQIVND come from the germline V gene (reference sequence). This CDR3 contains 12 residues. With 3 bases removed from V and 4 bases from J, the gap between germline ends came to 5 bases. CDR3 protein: CASSMGSDTQYF. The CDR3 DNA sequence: TGTGCCAGTAGTATGGGCTCAGATACGCAGTATTTT.

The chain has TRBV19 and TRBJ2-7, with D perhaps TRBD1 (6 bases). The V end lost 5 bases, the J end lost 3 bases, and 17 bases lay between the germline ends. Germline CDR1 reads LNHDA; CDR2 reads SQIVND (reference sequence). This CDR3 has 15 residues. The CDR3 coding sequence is TGTGCCAGTAGTCCCGAACAGGGTTTCCTCTACGAGCAGTACTTC. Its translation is CASSPEQGFLYEQYF.

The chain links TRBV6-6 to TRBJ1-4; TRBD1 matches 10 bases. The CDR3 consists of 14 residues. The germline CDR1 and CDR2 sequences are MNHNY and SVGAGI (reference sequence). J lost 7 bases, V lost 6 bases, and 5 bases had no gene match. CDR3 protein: CASRTGTGVEKLFF. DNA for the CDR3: TGTGCCAGCAGAACCGGGACAGGGGTTGAAAAACTGTTTTTT.

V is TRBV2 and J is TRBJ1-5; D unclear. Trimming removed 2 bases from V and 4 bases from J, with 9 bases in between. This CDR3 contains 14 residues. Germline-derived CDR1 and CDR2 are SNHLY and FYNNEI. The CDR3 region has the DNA TGTGCCAGCAGTGAAAGCCGCTTTAATCAGCCCCAGCATTTT. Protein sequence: CASSESRFNQPQHF.